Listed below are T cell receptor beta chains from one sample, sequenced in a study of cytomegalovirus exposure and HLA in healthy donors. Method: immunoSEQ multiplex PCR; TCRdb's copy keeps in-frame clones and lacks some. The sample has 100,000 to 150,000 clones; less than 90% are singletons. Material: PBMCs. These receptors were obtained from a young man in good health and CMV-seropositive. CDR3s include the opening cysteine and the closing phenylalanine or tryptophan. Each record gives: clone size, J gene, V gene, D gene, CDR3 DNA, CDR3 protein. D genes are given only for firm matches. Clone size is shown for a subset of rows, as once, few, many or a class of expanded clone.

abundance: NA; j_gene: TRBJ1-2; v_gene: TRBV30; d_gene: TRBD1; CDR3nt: TGTGCCTGGCGTCTACAGGGGGCTAACTATGGCTACACCTTC; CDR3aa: CAWRLQGANYGYTF
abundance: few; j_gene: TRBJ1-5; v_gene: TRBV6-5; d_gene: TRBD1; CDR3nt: TGTGCCAGCAGTCAGGGGGGTTCGGCGCAGCCCCAGCATTTT; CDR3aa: CASSQGGSAQPQHF
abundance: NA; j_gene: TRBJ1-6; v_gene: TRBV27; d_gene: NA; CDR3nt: TGTGCCAGCAGTTTAACAGTCACGACGGGGTCACCCCTCCACTTT; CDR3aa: CASSLTVTTGSPLHF
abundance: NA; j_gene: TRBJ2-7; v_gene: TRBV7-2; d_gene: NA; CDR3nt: TGTGCCAGCAGCCTATATCTTGGTGAATCCTACGAGCAGTACTTC; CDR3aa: CASSLYLGESYEQYF
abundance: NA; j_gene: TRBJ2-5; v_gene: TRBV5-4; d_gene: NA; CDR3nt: TGTGCCAGCAGCCTGTCTACCGGGACTTTCCAAGAGACCCAGTACTTC; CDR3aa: CASSLSTGTFQETQYF
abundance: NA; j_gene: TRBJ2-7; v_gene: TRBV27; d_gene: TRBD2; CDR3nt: TGTGCCAGCAGCGAACTCGGGACTCCCGGGGAGGGGCAGTACTTC; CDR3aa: CASSELGTPGEGQYF
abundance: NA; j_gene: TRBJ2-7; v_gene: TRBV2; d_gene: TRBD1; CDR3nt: TGTGCCAGCAGGCCTGGGACAGGGGGTGGGAGGGGCAGCTCCTACGAGCAGTACTTC; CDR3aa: CASRPGTGGGRGSSYEQYF
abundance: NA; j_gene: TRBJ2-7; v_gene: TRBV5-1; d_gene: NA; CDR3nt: TGCGCCAGCAGCTTAGGACAGACCTCCTACGAGCAGTACTTC; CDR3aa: CASSLGQTSYEQYF
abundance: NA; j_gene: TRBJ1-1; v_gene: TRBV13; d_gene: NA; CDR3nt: TGTGCCAGCAGCTCCGGGAACACTGAAGCTTTCTTT; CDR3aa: CASSSGNTEAFF
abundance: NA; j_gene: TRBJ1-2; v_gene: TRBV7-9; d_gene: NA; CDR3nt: TGTGCCAGCACGTATTCCGACTATGGCTACACCTTC; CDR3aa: CASTYSDYGYTF
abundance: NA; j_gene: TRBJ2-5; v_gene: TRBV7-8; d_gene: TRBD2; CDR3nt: TGTGCCAGCAGCCCACCCTCTCCGGGACTAGCGGGGGGTGAGACCCAGTACTTC; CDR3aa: CASSPPSPGLAGGETQYF
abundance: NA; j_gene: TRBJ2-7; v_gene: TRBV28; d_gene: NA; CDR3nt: TGTGCCAGCACGGGACTGGGGTTTTACGAGCAGTACTTC; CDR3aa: CASTGLGFYEQYF
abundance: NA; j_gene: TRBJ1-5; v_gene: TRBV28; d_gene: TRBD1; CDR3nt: TGTGCCAGCAGTCCACGGACAGGGCTCCAGTCCCAGCATTTT; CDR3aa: CASSPRTGLQSQHF
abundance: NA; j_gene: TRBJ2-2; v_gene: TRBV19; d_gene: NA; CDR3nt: TGTGCCAGTAGAAACACAGGCACCGGGGAGCTGTTTTTT; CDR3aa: CASRNTGTGELFF
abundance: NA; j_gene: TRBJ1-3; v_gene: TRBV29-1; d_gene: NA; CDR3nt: TGCAGCGTTGAAGGGCTTCATGGAAACACCATATATTTT; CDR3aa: CSVEGLHGNTIYF
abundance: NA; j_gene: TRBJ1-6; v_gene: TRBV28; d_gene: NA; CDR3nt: TGTGCCAGCGAGAGCTCCTATAATTCACCCCTCCACTTT; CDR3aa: CASESSYNSPLHF
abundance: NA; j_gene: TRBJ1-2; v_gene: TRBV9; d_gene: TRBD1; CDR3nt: TGTGCCAGCAGCTCGACAGGGAGAAATGGCTACACCTTC; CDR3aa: CASSSTGRNGYTF
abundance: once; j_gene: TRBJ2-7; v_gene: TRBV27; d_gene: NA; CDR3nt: TGTGCCAGCAGTGAGGTTACGGCGTCCTACGAGCAGTACTTC; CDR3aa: CASSEVTASYEQYF
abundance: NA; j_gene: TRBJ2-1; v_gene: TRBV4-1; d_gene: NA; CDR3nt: TGCGCCAGCAGCCAGACTTCCAACAGGGTTTCGTACAATGAGCAGTTCTTC; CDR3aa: CASSQTSNRVSYNEQFF
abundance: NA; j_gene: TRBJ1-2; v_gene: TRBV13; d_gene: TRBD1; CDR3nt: TGTGCCAGCAGGTATGGGACAGGTTATGGCTACACCTTC; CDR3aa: CASRYGTGYGYTF
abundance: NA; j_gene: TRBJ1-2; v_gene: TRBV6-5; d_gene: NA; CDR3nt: TGTGCCAGCAGACAGGGTTGGGGAGGGGTTGGCTACACCTTC; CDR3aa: CASRQGWGGVGYTF
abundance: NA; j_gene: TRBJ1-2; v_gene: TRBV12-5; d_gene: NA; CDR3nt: TGTGCTAGTGGTTTAGGGGCCCAAATAAGCGGCTACACCTTC; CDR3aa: CASGLGAQISGYTF
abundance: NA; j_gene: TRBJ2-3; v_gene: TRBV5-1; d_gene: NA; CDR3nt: TGCGCCAGCAGCCCGGAGGCGCTAGCTGGCACAGATACGCAGTATTTT; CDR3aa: CASSPEALAGTDTQYF
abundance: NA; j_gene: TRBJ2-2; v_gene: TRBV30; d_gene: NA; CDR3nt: TGTGCCTGGAGTGTACTAGGGGGCGGGGAGCTGTTTTTT; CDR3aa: CAWSVLGGGELFF
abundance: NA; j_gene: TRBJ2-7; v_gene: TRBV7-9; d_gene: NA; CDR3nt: TGTGCCAGCAGCTCGGGGGACGAGCAGTACTTC; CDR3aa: CASSSGDEQYF
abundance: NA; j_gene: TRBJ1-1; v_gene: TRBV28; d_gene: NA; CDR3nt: TGTGCCAGCAGAGAGGGCAAAGCTTTCTTT; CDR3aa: CASREGKAFF
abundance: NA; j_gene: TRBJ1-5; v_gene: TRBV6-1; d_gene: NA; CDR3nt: TGTGCCAGCACTAGAAACAGGGAGGGTCAGCCCCAGCATTTT; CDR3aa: CASTRNREGQPQHF
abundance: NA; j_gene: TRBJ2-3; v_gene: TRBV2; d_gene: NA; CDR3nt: TGTGCCAGCAGTGAAGAGGATGGTAGCGGCGGCACAGATACGCAGTATTTT; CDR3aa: CASSEEDGSGGTDTQYF
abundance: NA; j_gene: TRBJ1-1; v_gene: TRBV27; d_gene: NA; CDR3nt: TGTGCCAGCAGTCGCAGGGGATTTGGTGAAGCTTTCTTT; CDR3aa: CASSRRGFGEAFF
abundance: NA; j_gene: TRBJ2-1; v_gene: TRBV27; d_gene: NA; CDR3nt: TGTGCCAGCAGTGCGTCCTACAATGAGCAGTTCTTC; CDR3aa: CASSASYNEQFF
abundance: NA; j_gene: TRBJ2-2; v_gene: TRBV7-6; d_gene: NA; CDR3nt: TGTGCCAGCAGCCCTCAGTGGGGGGAGCTGTTTTTT; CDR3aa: CASSPQWGELFF
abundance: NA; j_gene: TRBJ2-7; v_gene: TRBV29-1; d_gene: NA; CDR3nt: TGCAGCGTCCAGGGCTCCTACGAGCAGTACTTC; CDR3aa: CSVQGSYEQYF
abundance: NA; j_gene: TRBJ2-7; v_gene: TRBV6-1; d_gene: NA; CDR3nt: TGTGCCAGCAGGCTACAGGGCCTCAGCGGAGAGCAGTACTTC; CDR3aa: CASRLQGLSGEQYF
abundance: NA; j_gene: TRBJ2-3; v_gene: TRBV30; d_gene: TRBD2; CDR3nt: TGTGCCAGCACTCCGGGACTAGCGGGGGGAACAGATACGCAGTATTTT; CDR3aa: CASTPGLAGGTDTQYF
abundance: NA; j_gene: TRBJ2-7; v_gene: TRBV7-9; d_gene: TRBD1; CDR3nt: TGTGCCAGCAGCTTAGCGCTAATGGGACAGGGCGACGAGCAGTACTTC; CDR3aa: CASSLALMGQGDEQYF
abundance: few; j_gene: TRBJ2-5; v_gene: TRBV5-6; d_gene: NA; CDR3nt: TGTGCCAGCAGCTTGGCCGCGGGGGAGACCCAGTACTTC; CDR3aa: CASSLAAGETQYF
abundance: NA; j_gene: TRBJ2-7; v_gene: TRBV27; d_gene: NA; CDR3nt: TGTGCCAGCAGTTTAGTAGGGCAGGGGAATTACGAGCAGTACTTC; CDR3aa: CASSLVGQGNYEQYF
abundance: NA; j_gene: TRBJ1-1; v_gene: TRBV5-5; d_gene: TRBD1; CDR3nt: TGTGCCAGCAGGCTTGGGACAGGAGGGCTGAACACTGAAGCTTTCTTT; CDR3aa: CASRLGTGGLNTEAFF
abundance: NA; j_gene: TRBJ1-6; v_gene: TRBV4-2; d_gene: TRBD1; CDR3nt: TGTGCCAGCAGGTCCGGGACAGAAGATTCACCCCTCCACTTT; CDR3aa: CASRSGTEDSPLHF
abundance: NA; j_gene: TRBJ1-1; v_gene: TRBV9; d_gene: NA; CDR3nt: TGTGCCAGCAGCGAGGGGGGGGGCACTGAAGCTTTCTTT; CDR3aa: CASSEGGGTEAFF
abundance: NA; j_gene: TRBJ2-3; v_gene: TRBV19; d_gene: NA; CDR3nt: TGTGCCAGTAGTATTATAGGAAGCGGGCGGGGCACAGATACGCAGTATTTT; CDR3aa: CASSIIGSGRGTDTQYF